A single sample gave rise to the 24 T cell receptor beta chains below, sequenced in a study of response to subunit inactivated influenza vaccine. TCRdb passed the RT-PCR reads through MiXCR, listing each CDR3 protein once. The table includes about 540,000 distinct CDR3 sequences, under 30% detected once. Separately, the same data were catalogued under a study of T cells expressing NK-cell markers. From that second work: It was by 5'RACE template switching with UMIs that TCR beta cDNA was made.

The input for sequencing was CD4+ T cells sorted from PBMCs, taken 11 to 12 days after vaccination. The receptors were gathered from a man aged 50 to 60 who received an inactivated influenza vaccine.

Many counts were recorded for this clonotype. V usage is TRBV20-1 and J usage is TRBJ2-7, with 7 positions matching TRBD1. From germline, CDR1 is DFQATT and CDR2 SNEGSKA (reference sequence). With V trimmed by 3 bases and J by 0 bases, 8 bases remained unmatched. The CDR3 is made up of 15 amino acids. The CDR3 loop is CSASRTGVGSYEQYF. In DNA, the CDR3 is TGCAGTGCTAGTAGGACAGGTGTGGGCTCCTACGAGCAGTACTTC.

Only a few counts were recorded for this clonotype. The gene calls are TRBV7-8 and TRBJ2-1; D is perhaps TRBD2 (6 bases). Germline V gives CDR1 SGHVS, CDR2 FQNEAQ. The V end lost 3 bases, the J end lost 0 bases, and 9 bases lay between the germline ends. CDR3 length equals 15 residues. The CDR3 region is CASSFGSYSYNEQFF. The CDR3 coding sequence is TGTGCCAGCAGCTTCGGGAGCTACTCCTACAATGAGCAGTTCTTC.

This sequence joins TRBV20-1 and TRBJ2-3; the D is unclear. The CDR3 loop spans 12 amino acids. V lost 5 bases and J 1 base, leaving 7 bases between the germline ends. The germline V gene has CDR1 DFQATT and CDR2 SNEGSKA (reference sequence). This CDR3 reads CSADTGTDTQYF. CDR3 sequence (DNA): TGCAGTGCTGACACTGGCACAGATACGCAGTATTTT.

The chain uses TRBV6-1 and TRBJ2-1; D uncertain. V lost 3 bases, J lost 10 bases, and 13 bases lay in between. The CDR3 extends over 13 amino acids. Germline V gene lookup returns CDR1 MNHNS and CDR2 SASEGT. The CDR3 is CASSETPGTEQFF. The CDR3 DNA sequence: TGTGCCAGCAGTGAGACCCCGGGCACCGAGCAGTTCTTC.

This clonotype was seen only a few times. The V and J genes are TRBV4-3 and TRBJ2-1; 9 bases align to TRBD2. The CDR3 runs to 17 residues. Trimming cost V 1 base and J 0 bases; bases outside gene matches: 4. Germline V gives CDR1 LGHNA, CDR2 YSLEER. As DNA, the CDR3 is TGCGCCAGCAGCCAAGCTCTAGCGGGGACCTCCTACAATGAGCAGTTCTTC. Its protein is CASSQALAGTSYNEQFF.

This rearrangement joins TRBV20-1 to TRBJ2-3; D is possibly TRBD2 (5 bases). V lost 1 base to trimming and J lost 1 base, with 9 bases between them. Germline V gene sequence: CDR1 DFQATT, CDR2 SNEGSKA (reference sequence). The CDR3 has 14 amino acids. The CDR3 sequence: CSARGRTRTDTQYF. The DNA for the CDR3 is TGCAGTGCTAGAGGGCGGACTCGCACAGATACGCAGTATTTT.

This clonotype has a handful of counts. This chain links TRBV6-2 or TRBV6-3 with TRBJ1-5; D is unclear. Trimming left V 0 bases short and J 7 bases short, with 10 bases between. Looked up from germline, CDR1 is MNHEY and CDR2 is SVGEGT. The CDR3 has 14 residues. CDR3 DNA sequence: TGTGCCAGCAGTTACTCGGGAGGGCGGCAGCCCCAGCATTTT. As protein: CASSYSGGRQPQHF.

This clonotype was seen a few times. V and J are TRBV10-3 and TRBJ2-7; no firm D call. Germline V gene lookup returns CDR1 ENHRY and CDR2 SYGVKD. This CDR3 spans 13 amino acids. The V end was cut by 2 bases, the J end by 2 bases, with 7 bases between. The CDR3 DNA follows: TGTGCCATCAGTGAGCCAGACACCTACGAGCAGTACTTC. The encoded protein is CAISEPDTYEQYF.

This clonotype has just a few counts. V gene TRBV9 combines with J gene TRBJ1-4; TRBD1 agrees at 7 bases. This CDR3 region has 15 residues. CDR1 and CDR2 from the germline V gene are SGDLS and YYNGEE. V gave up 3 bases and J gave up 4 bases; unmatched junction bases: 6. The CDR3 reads CASSGRTGGNEKLFF. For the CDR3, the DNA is TGTGCCAGCAGCGGGCGGACAGGCGGTAATGAAAAACTGTTTTTT.

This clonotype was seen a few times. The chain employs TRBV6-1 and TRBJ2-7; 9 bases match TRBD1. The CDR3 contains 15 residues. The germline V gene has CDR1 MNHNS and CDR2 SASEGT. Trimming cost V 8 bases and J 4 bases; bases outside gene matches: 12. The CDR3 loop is CASATTLGQGYEQYF. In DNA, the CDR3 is TGTGCCAGCGCAACCACTTTGGGACAGGGTTACGAGCAGTACTTC.

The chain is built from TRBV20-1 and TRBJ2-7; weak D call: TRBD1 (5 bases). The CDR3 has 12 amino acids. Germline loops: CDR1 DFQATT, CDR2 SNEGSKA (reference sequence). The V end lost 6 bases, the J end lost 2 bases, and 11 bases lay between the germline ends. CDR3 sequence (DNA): TGCAGTGCCCCTTCAGGGCCCTACGAGCAGTACTTC. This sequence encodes CSAPSGPYEQYF.

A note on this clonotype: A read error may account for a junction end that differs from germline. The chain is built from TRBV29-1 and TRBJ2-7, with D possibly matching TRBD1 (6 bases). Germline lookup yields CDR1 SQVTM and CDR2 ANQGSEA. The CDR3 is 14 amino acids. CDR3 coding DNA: TGCAGCGTTATCCGGGACACGAGGCCCTACGAGCAGAACTTC. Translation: CSVIRDTRPYEQNF.

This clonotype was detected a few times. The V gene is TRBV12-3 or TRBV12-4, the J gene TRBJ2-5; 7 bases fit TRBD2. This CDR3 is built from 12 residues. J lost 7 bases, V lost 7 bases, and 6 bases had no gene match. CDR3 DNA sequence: TGTGCCAGCACCCCTGGGGGGGGGACCCAGTACTTC. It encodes CASTPGGGTQYF.

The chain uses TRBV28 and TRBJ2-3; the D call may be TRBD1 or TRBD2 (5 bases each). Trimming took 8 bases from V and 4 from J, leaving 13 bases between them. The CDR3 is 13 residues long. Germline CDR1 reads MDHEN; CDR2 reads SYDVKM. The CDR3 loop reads CASQAAGPDTQYF. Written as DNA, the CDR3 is TGTGCCAGCCAAGCGGCAGGGCCAGATACGCAGTATTTT.

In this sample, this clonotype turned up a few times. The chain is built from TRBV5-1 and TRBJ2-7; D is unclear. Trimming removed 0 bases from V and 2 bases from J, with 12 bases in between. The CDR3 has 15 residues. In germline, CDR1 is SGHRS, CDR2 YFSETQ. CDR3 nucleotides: TGCGCCAGCAGCTTGGACAAAACCAGAACCTACGAGCAGTACTTC. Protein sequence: CASSLDKTRTYEQYF.

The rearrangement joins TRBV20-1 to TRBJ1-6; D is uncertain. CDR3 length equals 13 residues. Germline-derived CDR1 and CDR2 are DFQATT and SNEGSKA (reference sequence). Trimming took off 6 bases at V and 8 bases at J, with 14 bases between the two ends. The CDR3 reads CSAKDESDSPLHF. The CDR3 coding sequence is TGCAGTGCAAAAGACGAGAGCGATTCACCCCTCCACTTT.

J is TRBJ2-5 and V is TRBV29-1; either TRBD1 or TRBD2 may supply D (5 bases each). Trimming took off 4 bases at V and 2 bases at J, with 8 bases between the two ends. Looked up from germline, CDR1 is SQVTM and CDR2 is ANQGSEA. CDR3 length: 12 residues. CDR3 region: CSVGGRQETQYF. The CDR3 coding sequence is TGCAGCGTTGGGGGGAGACAAGAGACCCAGTACTTC.

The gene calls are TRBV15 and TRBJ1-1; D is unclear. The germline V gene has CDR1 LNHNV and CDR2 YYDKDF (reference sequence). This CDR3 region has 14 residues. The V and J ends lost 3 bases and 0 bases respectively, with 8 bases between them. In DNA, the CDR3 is TGTGCCACCAGCAGGGGAGCCATGAACACTGAAGCTTTCTTT. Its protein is CATSRGAMNTEAFF.

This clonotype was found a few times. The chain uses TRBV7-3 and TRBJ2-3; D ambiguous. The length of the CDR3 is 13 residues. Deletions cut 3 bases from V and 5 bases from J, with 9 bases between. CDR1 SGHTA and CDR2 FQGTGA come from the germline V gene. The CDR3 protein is CASSFRVRDTQYF. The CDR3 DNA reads TGTGCCAGCAGCTTCCGTGTTAGAGATACGCAGTATTTT.

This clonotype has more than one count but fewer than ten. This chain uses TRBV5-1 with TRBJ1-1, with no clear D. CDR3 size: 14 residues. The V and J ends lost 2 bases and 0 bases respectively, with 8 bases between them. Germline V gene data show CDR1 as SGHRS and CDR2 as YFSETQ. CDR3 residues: CASSFVGMNTEAFF. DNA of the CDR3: TGCGCCAGCAGCTTTGTAGGTATGAACACTGAAGCTTTCTTT.

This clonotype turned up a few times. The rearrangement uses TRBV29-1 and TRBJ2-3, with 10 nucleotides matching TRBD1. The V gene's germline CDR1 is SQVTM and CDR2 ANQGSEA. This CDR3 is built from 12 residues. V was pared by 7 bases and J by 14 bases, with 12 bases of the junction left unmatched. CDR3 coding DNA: TGCAGCGGTTGGGAATTATGGGACAGGGGGTATTTT. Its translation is CSGWELWDRGYF.

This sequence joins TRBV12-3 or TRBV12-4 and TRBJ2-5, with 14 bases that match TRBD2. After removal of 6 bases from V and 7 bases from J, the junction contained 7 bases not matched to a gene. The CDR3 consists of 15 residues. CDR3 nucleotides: TGTGCCAGCAGCCAGACTAGCGGGGGGGCCGGGACCCAGTACTTC. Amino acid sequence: CASSQTSGGAGTQYF.

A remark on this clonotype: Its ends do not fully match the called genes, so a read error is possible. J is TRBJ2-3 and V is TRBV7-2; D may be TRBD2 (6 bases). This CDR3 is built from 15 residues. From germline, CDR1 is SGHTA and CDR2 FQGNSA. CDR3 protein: CASRPKRASRDTQYF. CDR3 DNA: TGTGCCAGCAGACCTAAGCGGGCTAGCAGAGATACGCAGTATTTT. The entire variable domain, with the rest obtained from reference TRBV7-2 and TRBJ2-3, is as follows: GAGVSQSPSNKVTEKGKDVELRCDPISGHTALYWYRQSLGQGLEFLIYFQGNSAPDKSGLPSDRFSAERTGGSVSTLTIQRTQQEDSAVYLCASRPKRASRDTQYFGPGTRLTVL.

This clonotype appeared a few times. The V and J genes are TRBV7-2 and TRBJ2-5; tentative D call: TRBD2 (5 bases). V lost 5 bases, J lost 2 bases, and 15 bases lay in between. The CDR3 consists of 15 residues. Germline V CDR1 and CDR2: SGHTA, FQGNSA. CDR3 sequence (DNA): TGTGCCAGCAGCCCACGGACTTGGGGACAAGAGACCCAGTACTTC. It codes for CASSPRTWGQETQYF. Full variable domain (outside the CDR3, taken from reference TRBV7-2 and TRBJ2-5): GAGVSQSPSNKVTEKGKDVELRCDPISGHTALYWYRQSLGQGLEFLIYFQGNSAPDKSGLPSDRFSAERTGGSVSTLTIQRTQQEDSAVYLCASSPRTWGQETQYFGPGTRLLVL.